This T cell receptor beta chain was sequenced for a study of beta chain features in type 1 diabetes. Overall study findings and caveats: For patients, the naive, central memory and Treg TCRB repertoires appeared more alike than for healthy donors.

The CDR3 has 16 amino acids. Germline values: CDR1 MGHRA, CDR2 YSYEKL. This clone was seen a handful of times. Its antigen is as yet unknown. The junction shows a germline mismatch at one end, possibly a read error. Reverse transcription of all isolated RNA meant that expressed TCRB transcripts were sequenced. Profiled with immunoSEQ multiplex PCR; TCRdb holds only in-frame clones, not every one. The sample contains around 200,000 clones, about 13% of which appear only once. Sequencing was done on a sample of central memory CD4+ T cells from blood. The TCR sequence derives from a woman aged 18 to 35 in good health. V and J are TRBV4-1 and TRBJ2-6; 10 bases agree with TRBD1. CDR3 in amino acids: CASSRDRGAGANVLTF. The CDR3, as DNA: TGTGCCAGCAGCCGGGACAGGGGTGCTGGGGCCAACGTCCTGACTTTC.